This entry describes one T cell receptor beta chain. This record comes from a study of T-cell reconstitution after alpha-beta-depleted transplantation in children. The TCRbeta library was prepared with unique molecular identifiers. TCRdb reprocessed the PCR reads with MiXCR, giving one entry per CDR3 protein. The table shows some 220,000 distinct CDR3 sequences, with around 10% occurring only once. Germline CDR1 reads SGHRS; CDR2 reads YFSETQ. CDR3 length: 14 amino acids. Trimming took 5 bases from V and 2 from J, leaving 13 bases between them. The rearrangement joins TRBV5-1 to TRBJ2-5; possibly TRBD1 for D (5 bases). The sequencing here drew on PBMCs from the stem cell graft donor, taken from the stem cell graft. The TCR sequence derives from a human donor who donated a stem cell graft to a child with acute lymphoblastic leukemia. The CDR3 is CASRLTGIQETQYF. The CDR3 DNA reads TGCGCCAGCAGACTAACAGGCATACAAGAGACCCAGTACTTC.